Sequencing of this TCR beta chain was carried out in a study of early T cells in non-severe SARS-CoV-2 infection. This clonotype was detected a few times. Its antigen is as yet unknown. Individual cDNA molecules received unique molecular identifiers. TCRdb analysed the 5' RACE reads with MiXCR anew, one entry per CDR3 protein. Among about 77,000 distinct CDR3 sequences listed, 15% to 20% were seen once. Study conclusions and caveats: The matching step, a VDJdb search, favored anti-spike CD8 responses and missed private and CD4 specificities.

CDR1 SQVTM and CDR2 ANQGSEA come from the germline V gene. Trimming pared 3 bases from V and 6 bases from J, leaving 7 bases between. The CDR3 spans 11 residues. This TCR was sampled from an adult who was a healthcare worker with PCR-confirmed SARS-CoV-2 infection or an uninfected control (not recorded which). This rearrangement joins TRBV29-1 to TRBJ2-3; D is unclear. Sequenced material: whole blood. CDR3 in DNA: TGCAGCGTTGACTTGGGGGATACGCAGTATTTT. As protein: CSVDLGDTQYF.